This T cell receptor beta chain was retrieved from a study of T cells in tuberculosis. Points from the study as a whole: Classification accuracy was approximately 85% (AUROC under 0.95) with the GMM-specific repertoire.

CDR1 is SNHLY, CDR2 FYNNEI, per germline. Losses at the gene ends were 5 bases for V and 5 bases for J; bases not matched to a gene: 5. CDR3 size: 15 residues. A single count supports this clone. Its antigen is currently unknown. The method was immunoSEQ multiplex PCR; TCRdb's version includes in-frame clones alone and lacks a portion of them. The data show fewer than 35,000 clones, with about 95% seen just once and 2% to 3% held by the top ten. The sequenced sample was PBMCs. The sequence derives from a donor under 30 with latent tuberculosis or without tuberculosis infection. The V and J genes are TRBV2 and TRBJ1-4; TRBD1 aligns across 10 bases. In DNA, the CDR3 is TGTGCCAGCAGTTTTTGGACAGGGGGGAATGAAAAACTGTTTTTT. Translated: CASSFWTGGNEKLFF.